These 22 T cell receptor beta chains share one sample of origin, sequenced in a study of blood T cell repertoires in COVID-19. Libraries were prepared by immunoSEQ multiplex PCR; TCRdb keeps only in-frame clonotypes and omits some of them. The table lists approximately 300,000 clones, around nine tenths of them singletons, with under 7% in the top ten. The sample taken for sequencing was peripheral blood. These receptors all stem from a woman aged 30 to 39 with COVID-19, enrolled during active disease.

This chain connects TRBV7-6 to TRBJ2-5, with D maybe TRBD1 (6 bases). CDR3 size: 17 residues. Trimming took off 4 bases at V and 0 bases at J, with 18 bases between the two ends. Germline CDR1 is SGHVS and CDR2 is FNYEAQ. Written as DNA, the CDR3 is TGTGCCAGCAGCTCCCCCAAGGGGACACCGTACCAAGAGACCCAGTACTTC. Its translation is CASSSPKGTPYQETQYF.

This chain joins TRBV5-1 and TRBJ2-3, with TRBD2 matching 9 bases. Germline values: CDR1 SGHRS, CDR2 YFSETQ. The CDR3 has 16 amino acids. V lost 0 bases and J lost 2; bases outside the gene matches: 4. The CDR3 DNA reads as TGCGCCAGCAGCTTGGCGCTAGCGGGAATCACAGATACGCAGTATTTT. Amino acids: CASSLALAGITDTQYF.

The V call is TRBV15, the J call TRBJ2-5; 10 bases map to TRBD1. The CDR3 covers 16 residues. J gave up 2 bases and V 5 bases, and 8 bases lay outside the gene matches. Germline CDR1 and CDR2: LNHNV and YYDKDF (reference sequence). The CDR3, as DNA: TGTGCCACCAGCCGGGGGAGGACAGGGGGACAAGAGACCCAGTACTTC. Protein product: CATSRGRTGGQETQYF. Complete variable domain (other parts from reference TRBV15 and TRBJ2-5): DAMVIQNPRYQVTQFGKPVTLSCSQTLNHNVMYWYQQKSSQAPKLLFHYYDKDFNNEADTPDNFQSRRPNTSFCFLDIRSPGLGDTAMYLCATSRGRTGGQETQYFGPGTRLLVL.

The V call is TRBV13, the J call TRBJ2-2; 7 positions match TRBD1. The V and J ends lost 0 bases and 4 bases, in that order; junction bases with no gene match: 14. There are 19 residues in the CDR3. Germline V gives CDR1 PRHDT, CDR2 FYEKMQ (reference sequence). CDR3 residues: CASSLGINTPTGVTGELFF. The CDR3 nucleotides are TGTGCCAGCAGCTTAGGCATCAATACACCCACAGGGGTCACCGGGGAGCTGTTTTTT.

The rearrangement links TRBV7-8 to TRBJ2-7, with 15 positions matching TRBD2. The V gene end was trimmed by 4 bases and the J gene end by 4 bases; junction bases not matched to a gene: 8. The CDR3 has 17 amino acids. Germline CDR1 is SGHVS and CDR2 is FQNEAQ. CDR3 DNA sequence: TGTGCCAGCAGCTCGGGACTAGCGGGAGGAATCACTTACGAGCAGTACTTC. Translation: CASSSGLAGGITYEQYF.

The chain combines TRBV5-1 with TRBJ2-7, with 8 positions matching TRBD2. V dropped 4 bases and J dropped 1; count of bases not matched to a gene: 4. Germline V gene sequence: CDR1 SGHRS, CDR2 YFSETQ. The CDR3 consists of 14 residues. This chain's CDR3 is CASSPAGGSYEQYF. CDR3 DNA sequence: TGCGCCAGCAGCCCGGCGGGGGGTTCCTACGAGCAGTACTTC.

The V and J genes are TRBV7-2 and TRBJ2-7; D might be TRBD1 (5 bases). The CDR3 runs to 12 residues. The V gene lost 5 bases and the J gene lost 6 bases, with 11 bases spanning the gap. Germline V gene sequence: CDR1 SGHTA, CDR2 FQGNSA. The CDR3: CASSTQGREQYF. CDR3 nucleotides: TGTGCCAGCAGCACTCAGGGCCGCGAGCAGTACTTC.

The chain carries TRBV3-1 (or the pseudogene TRBV3-2) and TRBJ2-5, with D perhaps matching TRBD2 (5 bases). The CDR3 consists of 15 residues. Germline V gene data show CDR1 as LGHDT and CDR2 as YNNKEL (reference sequence). With 1 base removed from V and 0 bases from J, the gap between germline ends came to 9 bases. The CDR3 DNA is TGTGCCAGCAGCCAAGGGACTGTGTACCAAGAGACCCAGTACTTC. Protein product: CASSQGTVYQETQYF.

The chain joins TRBV4-1 to TRBJ1-4; no clear D. Germline V gene lookup returns CDR1 MGHRA and CDR2 YSYEKL. The CDR3 is made up of 15 amino acids. V lost 0 bases and J 7 bases, leaving 12 bases between the germline ends. The CDR3, as DNA: TGCGCCAGCAGCCAAGATGAAGAGGGCAGTGAAAAACTGTTTTTT. Amino acid sequence: CASSQDEEGSEKLFF.

Only one count was recorded for this clone. This chain uses TRBV28 with TRBJ1-5; 8 bases match TRBD1. CDR3 length equals 12 residues. After removal of 7 bases from V and 9 bases from J, the junction contained 5 bases not matched to a gene. In germline, CDR1 is MDHEN, CDR2 SYDVKM. CDR3 DNA sequence: TGTGCCAGCACCCAGGGGGCTTGGCCCCAGCATTTT. This translates into CASTQGAWPQHF.

Only one count was recorded for this clone. This chain connects TRBV9 to TRBJ1-4; 11 nucleotides line up with TRBD1. Per the germline V gene, CDR1 is SGDLS and CDR2 is YYNGEE. CDR3 length: 14 amino acids. V shed 4 bases, J shed 7 bases, and the junction held 3 bases outside the gene matches. CDR3 sequence (DNA): TGTGCCAGCAGCTTCGGGACAGGGGGTGAAAAACTGTTTTTT. It codes for CASSFGTGGEKLFF.

This chain connects TRBV6-5 to TRBJ2-2; 9 bases line up with TRBD2. This CDR3 comprises 15 residues. V lost 6 bases, J lost 6 bases, and 8 bases stayed unmatched. Per the germline V gene, CDR1 is MNHEY and CDR2 is SVGAGI. CDR3 amino acids: CASRYPAGGAGELFF. The CDR3 region has the DNA TGTGCCAGCAGATATCCAGCGGGAGGCGCCGGGGAGCTGTTTTTT.

The rearrangement joins TRBV6-5 to TRBJ1-6, with D uncertain. The V and J ends lost 8 bases and 10 bases respectively, with 12 bases between them. The CDR3 covers 12 residues. CDR1 is MNHEY, CDR2 SVGAGI, per germline. CDR3 coding DNA: TGTGCCAGCGGGATGAGCGGATCACCCCTCCACTTT. Amino acids: CASGMSGSPLHF.

This clone was detected only a few times. The V gene is TRBV2, the J gene TRBJ1-5; 8 bases align to TRBD1. The germline V gene encodes CDR1 SNHLY and CDR2 FYNNEI. Unmatched junction bases numbered 3, after V lost 5 bases and J lost 3 bases. The CDR3 contains 14 residues. CDR3 loop: CASSRQGINQPQHF. The CDR3 coding sequence is TGTGCCAGCAGTAGACAGGGGATCAATCAGCCCCAGCATTTT.

CDR3 sequence reads: CASSFSGTASYEQYF. CDR3 in DNA: TGTGCCAGCAGCTTCTCCGGGACAGCCTCCTACGAGCAGTACTTC. The chain joins TRBV5-5 to TRBJ2-7; 7 nucleotides agree with TRBD1. The CDR3 contains 15 residues. From germline, CDR1 is SGHKS and CDR2 YYEKEE (reference sequence). The ends lost 2 bases at V and 0 bases at J; junction bases unmatched: 5.

V is TRBV7-9 and J is TRBJ1-2; TRBD1 matches at 8 bases. Germline trimming cut 5 bases from V and 6 bases from J; bases unmatched to any gene: 2. The CDR3 runs 12 residues. Germline V gene lookup returns CDR1 SEHNR and CDR2 FQNEAQ (reference sequence). The CDR3 reads CASSPTGDGYTF. As DNA, the CDR3 is TGTGCCAGCAGCCCGACAGGGGATGGCTACACCTTC.

The chain has TRBV5-1 and TRBJ2-2; 8 bases map to TRBD2. Germline V gene lookup returns CDR1 SGHRS and CDR2 YFSETQ. V was pared by 7 bases and J by 0 bases, with 8 bases of the junction left unmatched. CDR3 length: 16 amino acids. CDR3 loop: CASHRVAGSNTGELFF. In nucleotides, the CDR3 is TGCGCCAGCCATCGGGTAGCGGGGTCGAACACCGGGGAGCTGTTTTTT.

This clone is a singleton in its sample. This chain links TRBV19 with TRBJ2-7, with TRBD2 identical over 8 bases. CDR1 LNHDA and CDR2 SQIVND come from the germline V gene (reference sequence). The CDR3 spans 15 residues. The J segment lost 0 bases and the V segment lost 3 bases, leaving 4 bases of the junction unmatched. CDR3 bases: TGTGCCAGTAGTATCGAACTAGCGGTCTCCTACGAGCAGTACTTC. Protein: CASSIELAVSYEQYF.

The CDR3 region is CASSQAGYGELFF. Written as DNA, the CDR3 is TGCGCCAGCAGCCAAGCGGGTTACGGGGAGCTGTTTTTT. The chain joins TRBV4-3 to TRBJ2-2, with D uncertain. CDR1 and CDR2 (germline): LGHNA, YSLEER. V lost 1 base, J lost 7 bases, and 7 bases lay in between. The CDR3 runs 13 residues.

The chain combines TRBV6-5 with TRBJ2-5, with 9 bases identical to TRBD2. The CDR3 spans 16 residues. Germline values: CDR1 MNHEY, CDR2 SVGAGI. V gave up 0 bases and J gave up 1 base; unmatched junction bases: 3. CDR3 in DNA: TGTGCCAGCAGTTACTCAGGGACTAGCATCCAAGAGACCCAGTACTTC. As protein: CASSYSGTSIQETQYF.

The chain combines TRBV5-1 with TRBJ2-5; 13 bases line up with TRBD2. This CDR3 is built from 16 residues. Germline CDR1 and CDR2: SGHRS and YFSETQ. After removal of 4 bases from V and 2 bases from J, the junction contained 5 bases not matched to a gene. For the CDR3, the DNA is TGCGCCAGCAGCCCGGGACTAGCGGGAAGACAAGAGACCCAGTACTTC. Translating gives CASSPGLAGRQETQYF.

This chain uses TRBV4-3 with TRBJ2-7; D might be TRBD1 (5 bases). This CDR3 contains 17 residues. The V gene's germline CDR1 is LGHNA and CDR2 YSLEER. Trimming cost V 0 bases and J 0 bases, with 15 bases left between them. The DNA of the CDR3 is TGCGCCAGCAGCCAAGAACCGGCACCAGGGTTCTCCTACGAGCAGTACTTC. It is translated as CASSQEPAPGFSYEQYF.